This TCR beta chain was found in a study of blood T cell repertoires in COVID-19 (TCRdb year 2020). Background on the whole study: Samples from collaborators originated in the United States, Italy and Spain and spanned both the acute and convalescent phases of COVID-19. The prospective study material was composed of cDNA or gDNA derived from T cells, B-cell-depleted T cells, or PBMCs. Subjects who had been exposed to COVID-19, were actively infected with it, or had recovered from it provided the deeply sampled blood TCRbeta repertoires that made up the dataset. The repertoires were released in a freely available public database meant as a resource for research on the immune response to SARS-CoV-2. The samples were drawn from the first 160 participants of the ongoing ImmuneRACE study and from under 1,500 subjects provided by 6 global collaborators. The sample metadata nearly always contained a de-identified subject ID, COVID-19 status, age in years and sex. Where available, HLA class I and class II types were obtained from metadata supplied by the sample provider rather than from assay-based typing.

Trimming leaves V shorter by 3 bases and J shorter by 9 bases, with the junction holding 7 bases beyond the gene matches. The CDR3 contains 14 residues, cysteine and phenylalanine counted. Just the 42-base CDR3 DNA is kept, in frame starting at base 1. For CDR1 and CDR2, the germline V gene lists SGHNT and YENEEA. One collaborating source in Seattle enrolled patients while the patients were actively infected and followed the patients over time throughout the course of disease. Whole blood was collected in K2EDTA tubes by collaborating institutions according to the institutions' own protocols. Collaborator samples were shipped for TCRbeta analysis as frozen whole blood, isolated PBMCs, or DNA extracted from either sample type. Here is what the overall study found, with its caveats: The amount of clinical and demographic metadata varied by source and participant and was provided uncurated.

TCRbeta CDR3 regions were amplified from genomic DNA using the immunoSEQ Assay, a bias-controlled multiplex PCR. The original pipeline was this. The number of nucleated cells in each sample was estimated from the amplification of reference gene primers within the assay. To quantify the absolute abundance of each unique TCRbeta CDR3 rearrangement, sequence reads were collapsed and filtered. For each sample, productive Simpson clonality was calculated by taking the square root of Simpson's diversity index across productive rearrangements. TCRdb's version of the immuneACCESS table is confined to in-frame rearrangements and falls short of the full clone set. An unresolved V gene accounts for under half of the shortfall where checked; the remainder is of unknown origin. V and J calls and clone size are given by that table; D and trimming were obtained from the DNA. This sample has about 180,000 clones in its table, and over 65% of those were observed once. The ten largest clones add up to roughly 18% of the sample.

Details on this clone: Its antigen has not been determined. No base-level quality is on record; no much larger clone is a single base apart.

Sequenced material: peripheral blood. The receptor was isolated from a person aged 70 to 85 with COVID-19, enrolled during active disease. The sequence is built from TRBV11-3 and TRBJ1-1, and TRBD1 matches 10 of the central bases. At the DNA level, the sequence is TGTGCCAGCAGCTTGTCCGGGACAGGGGCTCAAGCTTTCTTT. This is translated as CASSLSGTGAQAFF.